These T cell receptor beta chains were read from a single sample in a study of blood T cell repertoires in COVID-19. Profiling relied on immunoSEQ multiplex PCR, and the TCRdb table lists in-frame clones only, not all of them. The sample has roughly 230,000 clones, roughly 84% seen once; the top ten hold around 25%. The sample consisted of peripheral blood. Source of these receptors: a man between 40 and 49 years old with acute or convalescent COVID-19. Both conserved end residues are part of each CDR3. Each record gives: V gene, D gene, clone size, J gene, CDR3 DNA, CDR3 protein. The D gene is left open where the match is weak. Where a row states a size, it is once, few, many or the class of an expanded clone; other rows omit it.

v_call: TRBV10-1; d_call: TRBD2; clone_size: -; j_call: TRBJ2-1; cdr3_nt: TGCGCCAGCAGTGAGTATACCGGGAGGGCCAACAATGAGCAGTTCTTC; cdr3_aa: CASSEYTGRANNEQFF
v_call: TRBV6-6; d_call: -; clone_size: -; j_call: TRBJ1-1; cdr3_nt: TGTGCCAGCACCACCGGACAGACCGAAGCTTTCTTT; cdr3_aa: CASTTGQTEAFF
v_call: TRBV4-1; d_call: -; clone_size: -; j_call: TRBJ1-1; cdr3_nt: TGCGCCAGCAGCCAAGCGAGCAGACAGAACACTGAAGCTTTCTTT; cdr3_aa: CASSQASRQNTEAFF
v_call: TRBV3-1/TRBV3-2; d_call: -; clone_size: -; j_call: TRBJ1-2; cdr3_nt: TGTGCCAGCAGCCTCACAGGGATTCACTATGGCTACACCTTC; cdr3_aa: CASSLTGIHYGYTF
v_call: TRBV18; d_call: -; clone_size: -; j_call: TRBJ1-2; cdr3_nt: TGTGCCAGCTCACCGTCGACGGAGAACTATGGCTACACCTTC; cdr3_aa: CASSPSTENYGYTF
v_call: TRBV7-9; d_call: -; clone_size: -; j_call: TRBJ1-2; cdr3_nt: TGTGCCAGCAGGAGAGGAGGAGGGTTTGATGGCTACACCTTC; cdr3_aa: CASRRGGGFDGYTF
v_call: TRBV5-1; d_call: TRBD1; clone_size: -; j_call: TRBJ1-1; cdr3_nt: TGCGCCAGCAGCACCGCCGGGACAGGGGTCGTGAGCACTGAAGCTTTCTTT; cdr3_aa: CASSTAGTGVVSTEAFF
v_call: TRBV7-8; d_call: -; clone_size: -; j_call: TRBJ2-3; cdr3_nt: TGTGCCAGCAGCTGGTGGGAGGGCACAGATACGCAGTATTTT; cdr3_aa: CASSWWEGTDTQYF
v_call: TRBV27; d_call: -; clone_size: -; j_call: TRBJ1-5; cdr3_nt: TGTGCCAGCAGCCCCGCCGTCCAGGCCCATAGCAATCAGCCCCAGCATTTT; cdr3_aa: CASSPAVQAHSNQPQHF
v_call: TRBV19; d_call: -; clone_size: -; j_call: TRBJ1-4; cdr3_nt: TGTGCCAGTAGTCCCACGGACACCCCTAATGAAAAACTGTTTTTT; cdr3_aa: CASSPTDTPNEKLFF
v_call: TRBV20-1; d_call: TRBD1; clone_size: -; j_call: TRBJ1-2; cdr3_nt: TGCAGTGCTAGTCGGACAGGGCGTGACTATGGCTACACCTTC; cdr3_aa: CSASRTGRDYGYTF
v_call: TRBV24-1; d_call: TRBD2; clone_size: -; j_call: TRBJ2-1; cdr3_nt: TGTGCCACCAGTGACCTAGCGGGAGGGCCAGGGGAAAAGTTCTTC; cdr3_aa: CATSDLAGGPGEKFF
v_call: TRBV9; d_call: TRBD1; clone_size: -; j_call: TRBJ2-1; cdr3_nt: TGTGCCAGCGGGACAGGGGGCGAGTCCTACAATGAGCAGTTCTTC; cdr3_aa: CASGTGGESYNEQFF
v_call: TRBV25-1; d_call: TRBD2; clone_size: -; j_call: TRBJ2-1; cdr3_nt: TGTGCCAGCAGCCGCCGGGGGGATCTAGCGCCTTACAATGAGCAGTTCTTC; cdr3_aa: CASSRRGDLAPYNEQFF
v_call: TRBV10-2; d_call: -; clone_size: -; j_call: TRBJ2-7; cdr3_nt: TGCGCCAGCAGTGCCCGCTACGAGCAGTACTTC; cdr3_aa: CASSARYEQYF
v_call: TRBV2; d_call: -; clone_size: -; j_call: TRBJ2-3; cdr3_nt: TGTGCCAGCAGGGCGCCGGGGCAGGGGTCAGATACGCAGTATTTT; cdr3_aa: CASRAPGQGSDTQYF
v_call: TRBV30; d_call: TRBD1; clone_size: -; j_call: TRBJ1-6; cdr3_nt: TGTGCCTGGAGTTTCTCGGACAGGGGAATGTACTTT; cdr3_aa: CAWSFSDRGMYF
v_call: TRBV5-1; d_call: TRBD2; clone_size: -; j_call: TRBJ2-3; cdr3_nt: TGCGCCAGCAGCTTTGGTCGGCTAGCGGGAGGACGCACAGATACGCAGTATTTT; cdr3_aa: CASSFGRLAGGRTDTQYF
v_call: TRBV9; d_call: -; clone_size: -; j_call: TRBJ1-5; cdr3_nt: TGTGCCAGCAGCGTAGACAGTCGTAGCAATCAGCCCCAGCATTTT; cdr3_aa: CASSVDSRSNQPQHF
v_call: TRBV11-3; d_call: -; clone_size: -; j_call: TRBJ2-3; cdr3_nt: TGTGCCAGCAGCGCGGAGAGTGGTCATACGCAGTATTTT; cdr3_aa: CASSAESGHTQYF
v_call: TRBV5-4; d_call: TRBD2; clone_size: -; j_call: TRBJ2-2; cdr3_nt: TGTGCCAGCAGCTTGATGACGGGAGGAAACACCGGGGAGCTGTTTTTT; cdr3_aa: CASSLMTGGNTGELFF
v_call: TRBV4-3; d_call: -; clone_size: -; j_call: TRBJ2-3; cdr3_nt: TGCGCCAGCAGCCAAGATCTCCTGGGACTTAGCACAGATACGCAGTATTTT; cdr3_aa: CASSQDLLGLSTDTQYF
v_call: TRBV9; d_call: TRBD2; clone_size: once; j_call: TRBJ2-3; cdr3_nt: TGTGCCAGCAGCGCGAGCCGAACGGGACTAGCGGGAGGGCCGGTCACAGATACGCAGTATTTT; cdr3_aa: CASSASRTGLAGGPVTDTQYF
v_call: TRBV5-1; d_call: TRBD2; clone_size: -; j_call: TRBJ2-3; cdr3_nt: TGCGCCAGCAGCCTGACTAGCGGCACAGATACGCAGTATTTT; cdr3_aa: CASSLTSGTDTQYF
v_call: TRBV4-2; d_call: -; clone_size: -; j_call: TRBJ1-1; cdr3_nt: TGTGCCAGCAGCCGTCAGGGCCAGGTGGGAGCTTTCTTT; cdr3_aa: CASSRQGQVGAFF
v_call: TRBV5-6; d_call: TRBD2; clone_size: -; j_call: TRBJ2-3; cdr3_nt: TGTGCCAGCAGCTTGGTACTAGCGGGAGTGCTTGTCGGTACGCAGTATTTT; cdr3_aa: CASSLVLAGVLVGTQYF
v_call: TRBV7-9; d_call: TRBD2; clone_size: -; j_call: TRBJ2-7; cdr3_nt: TGTGCCAGCAGCTTAAGCGGGGGCTACGAGCAGTACTTC; cdr3_aa: CASSLSGGYEQYF
v_call: TRBV29-1; d_call: -; clone_size: -; j_call: TRBJ1-1; cdr3_nt: TGCAGCGCCGTACAGGGATATGGGACTGAAGCTTTCTTT; cdr3_aa: CSAVQGYGTEAFF
v_call: TRBV7-6; d_call: -; clone_size: -; j_call: TRBJ2-3; cdr3_nt: TGTGCCAGCAGCTTAGCGATGGCCACAGATACGCAGTATTTT; cdr3_aa: CASSLAMATDTQYF
v_call: TRBV7-6; d_call: TRBD1; clone_size: -; j_call: TRBJ2-1; cdr3_nt: TGTGCCAGCAGCCCGAGATTGGACAGGGGGCTTTACAATGAGCAGTTCTTC; cdr3_aa: CASSPRLDRGLYNEQFF
v_call: TRBV5-6; d_call: TRBD1; clone_size: -; j_call: TRBJ1-2; cdr3_nt: TGTGCCAGCAGCTTGGTGGGACAGGATCTAAACTATGGCTACACCTTC; cdr3_aa: CASSLVGQDLNYGYTF
v_call: TRBV7-6; d_call: TRBD2; clone_size: -; j_call: TRBJ2-2; cdr3_nt: TGTGCCAGCAGCTTAGGGACTAGGAACACCGGGGAGCTGTTTTTT; cdr3_aa: CASSLGTRNTGELFF
v_call: TRBV2; d_call: TRBD1; clone_size: -; j_call: TRBJ2-7; cdr3_nt: TGTGCCAGCACCACAGGGGATGGCGGGGAGCAGTACTTC; cdr3_aa: CASTTGDGGEQYF
v_call: TRBV18; d_call: -; clone_size: -; j_call: TRBJ2-7; cdr3_nt: TGTGCCAGCTCACCGGGCCGCTCCTACGAGCAGTACTTC; cdr3_aa: CASSPGRSYEQYF
v_call: TRBV4-2; d_call: -; clone_size: -; j_call: TRBJ2-2; cdr3_nt: TGTGCCAGCAGCCAAGCCAGAGGGGGTGGCACGAACACCGGGGAGCTGTTTTTT; cdr3_aa: CASSQARGGGTNTGELFF
v_call: TRBV15; d_call: TRBD2; clone_size: few; j_call: TRBJ2-3; cdr3_nt: TGTGCCACCAGCAGAGTGGCGGGAGGAGGCACAGATACGCAGTATTTT; cdr3_aa: CATSRVAGGGTDTQYF
v_call: TRBV19; d_call: -; clone_size: -; j_call: TRBJ1-4; cdr3_nt: TGTGCCAGTGCATCGTCCAGGGCGTCTAATGAAAAACTGTTTTTT; cdr3_aa: CASASSRASNEKLFF
v_call: TRBV29-1; d_call: -; clone_size: -; j_call: TRBJ1-1; cdr3_nt: TGCAGCGTTGAGCGGGGGCGCAGCGCTGAAGCTTTCTTT; cdr3_aa: CSVERGRSAEAFF
v_call: TRBV2; d_call: -; clone_size: -; j_call: TRBJ2-5; cdr3_nt: TGTGCCAGCAGTGGGGCGGAGACCCAGTACTTC; cdr3_aa: CASSGAETQYF
v_call: TRBV30; d_call: -; clone_size: -; j_call: TRBJ1-1; cdr3_nt: TGTGCCTGGAGTGTATTGAGGACTGAAGCTTTCTTT; cdr3_aa: CAWSVLRTEAFF
v_call: TRBV7-8; d_call: -; clone_size: -; j_call: TRBJ2-2; cdr3_nt: TGTGCCAGCAGCTCCCTAGTAACGGTTACCGGGGAGCTGTTTTTT; cdr3_aa: CASSSLVTVTGELFF
v_call: TRBV5-1; d_call: -; clone_size: -; j_call: TRBJ2-1; cdr3_nt: TGCGCCAGCAGCGCCGACACGGACTCCTACAATGAGCAGTTCTTC; cdr3_aa: CASSADTDSYNEQFF
v_call: TRBV9; d_call: -; clone_size: -; j_call: TRBJ1-1; cdr3_nt: TGTGCCAGCAGCGTAGGTGCCGGGGGTGGGATGAACACTGAAGCTTTCTTT; cdr3_aa: CASSVGAGGGMNTEAFF
v_call: TRBV6-5; d_call: -; clone_size: -; j_call: TRBJ2-7; cdr3_nt: TGTGCCAGCAGTTACCCCGGGAATTCCTACGAGCAGTACTTC; cdr3_aa: CASSYPGNSYEQYF
v_call: TRBV27; d_call: -; clone_size: -; j_call: TRBJ2-7; cdr3_nt: TGTGCCAGCAGTCCAAGGACAGTTTCCTACGAGCAGTACTTC; cdr3_aa: CASSPRTVSYEQYF